This TCR beta chain was observed in a study of T cell changes during pregnancy in multiple sclerosis. Per the germline V gene, CDR1 is MGHRA and CDR2 is YSYEKL. The CDR3 loop spans 17 amino acids. V lost 2 bases and J lost 2, with 19 bases in between. Here immunoSEQ multiplex PCR was the method, and the copy in TCRdb shows in-frame clones only, minus some. The table shows 100,000 or so clones, with approximately 92% occurring only once. This chain uses TRBV4-1 with TRBJ2-7, with D maybe TRBD2 (6 bases). The origin of this receptor is a female donor with multiple sclerosis, enrolled in a pregnancy study. The sequencing here drew on peripheral blood, taken in the second trimester of pregnancy. The CDR3 coding sequence is TGCGCCAGCAGCCAACCCGGCGGGGACTCCCTTACCTACGAGCAGTACTTC. It is translated as CASSQPGGDSLTYEQYF.